The clone carrying this T cell receptor (beta chain) was counted between two and nine times. The antigen remains undetermined. CDR3 size: 16 residues. Germline V gene data show CDR1 as SGHTA and CDR2 as FQGNSA. The V segment lost 6 bases and the J segment 2 bases; nucleotides outside the gene matches: 8. The data were obtained in a study of T-cell memory formation after mild COVID-19. General study findings and limits: Among CD4+ contracting clones, most were CM and EM, and CD8+ ones EMRA.

TCRdb ran MiXCR on the 5' RACE reads and lists one entry per CDR3 protein. Of about 410,000 distinct CDR3 sequences in the sample, about a quarter were seen once. Sequenced input: PBMCs or a T cell subset sorted from them (not recorded which). The clonotype comes from an adult woman who had mild COVID-19 (a few samples of this study predate the infection). Cell type and time point are not known. V and J are TRBV7-2 and TRBJ2-1; 9 bases are a match to TRBD1. The CDR3 sequence: CASSPLRDRAYNEQFF. The CDR3 DNA reads TGTGCCAGCAGTCCTCTGAGGGACAGGGCCTACAATGAGCAGTTCTTC.